Following are 17 T cell receptor beta chains from one sample sequenced in a study of CD8 T cells in Susac syndrome. cDNA came from around 0.5 to 1 ug RNA primed by random hexamers. TCRdb redid the calling of the immunoSEQ multiplex PCR reads with MiXCR, one entry per CDR3 protein. Of roughly 200,000 distinct CDR3 sequences listed, over 90% are singletons. The source material was CD4+ T cells from PBMCs. The receptors come from a human donor with multiple sclerosis.

The rearrangement uses TRBV12-3 or TRBV12-4 and TRBJ1-6; 7 bases match TRBD1. CDR3 length: 14 amino acids. The J segment lost 10 bases and the V segment lost 2 bases, leaving 5 bases of the junction unmatched. CDR3 in DNA: TGTGCCAGCAGTTTACGACAGGGAGGCTCACCCCTCCACTTT. This translates into CASSLRQGGSPLHF.

The genes are TRBV3-1 and TRBJ1-2; no definite D call. Between the trimmed V and J ends, which lost 1 base and 4 bases, there was a span of 7 bases. This CDR3 contains 13 residues. Per the germline V gene, CDR1 is LGHDT and CDR2 is YNNKEL (reference sequence). This chain's CDR3 is CASSQGWSYGYTF. CDR3 DNA sequence: TGTGCCAGCAGCCAAGGCTGGAGCTATGGCTACACCTTC.

This clonotype appeared a single time. The CDR3 DNA reads TGTGCCACCAGCTCCACGGATACGCAGTATTTT. The encoded protein is CATSSTDTQYF. The chain links TRBV15 to TRBJ2-3; D remains unclear. In germline, CDR1 is LNHNV, CDR2 YYDKDF (reference sequence). V shed 5 bases and J shed 6 bases, with 6 bases lying between them. The CDR3 covers 11 residues.

The CDR3 sequence is CSASGSSYEQYF. The DNA for the CDR3 is TGCAGTGCTAGCGGGAGCTCCTACGAGCAGTACTTC. This chain connects TRBV20-1 to TRBJ2-7, with D tentatively TRBD2 (6 bases). Germline V gene lookup returns CDR1 DFQATT and CDR2 SNEGSKA (reference sequence). This CDR3 is built from 12 residues. V lost 3 bases and J 0 bases, leaving 6 bases between the germline ends.

The chain carries TRBV3-1 and TRBJ2-5; D remains ambiguous. Germline loops: CDR1 LGHDT, CDR2 YNNKEL (reference sequence). The length of the CDR3 is 13 residues. The V gene lost 4 bases and the J gene lost 5 bases, with 11 bases spanning the gap. The CDR3 loop reads CASSLYQVETQYF. In nucleotides, the CDR3 is TGTGCCAGCAGCCTCTACCAAGTGGAGACCCAGTACTTC.

This chain uses TRBV28 with TRBJ1-1; D not resolved. The germline V and J ends were trimmed by 5 bases and 9 bases, with 13 bases remaining between them. The CDR3 is 12 residues long. CDR1 is MDHEN and CDR2 is SYDVKM in the germline V gene. The CDR3 DNA reads TGTGCCAGCAGTGTAGGATCTACCCAAGCTTTCTTT. Its translation is CASSVGSTQAFF.

The chain recombines TRBV11-3 with TRBJ1-1, with D possibly matching TRBD1 (6 bases). Germline assignment: CDR1 SGHNT and CDR2 YENEEA. This CDR3 spans 14 amino acids. V was pared by 5 bases and J by 5 bases, with 15 bases between. CDR3 nucleotide sequence: TGTGCCAGCAGCGCTGAGGGGGGGGTGACTGAAGCTTTCTTT. Residues: CASSAEGGVTEAFF.

This sequence joins TRBV29-1 and TRBJ1-1; 8 positions agree with TRBD1. The CDR3 runs to 13 residues. The junction had 8 bases not matched to a gene; V was cut back by 7 bases and J by 4 bases. Per germline, CDR1 SQVTM and CDR2 ANQGSEA. The CDR3 coding sequence is TGCAGCGCCAATACAGGGGGGGTCACTGAAGCTTTCTTT. Translated, it gives CSANTGGVTEAFF.

The chain links TRBV3-1 to TRBJ1-5; possibly TRBD1 for D (5 bases). Germline values: CDR1 LGHDT, CDR2 YNNKEL (reference sequence). The CDR3 is made up of 13 amino acids. V was shortened by 3 bases and J by 7 bases, with 10 bases between the two germline ends. CDR3 in DNA: TGTGCCAGCAGCCAGGGGGGTGTACAGCCCCAGCATTTT. This encodes CASSQGGVQPQHF.

The V gene is TRBV30, the J gene TRBJ1-5, with a weak D call TRBD1 (5 bases). The germline CDR1 and CDR2 sequences are GTSNPN and SVGIG (reference sequence). Trimming stripped 3 bases from V and 10 bases from J, with 19 bases between. The CDR3 loop spans 14 amino acids. CDR3 DNA: TGTGCCTGGAGCGAAAGTCCAGCGGGGGAACCCCAGCATTTT. Amino acids: CAWSESPAGEPQHF.

The chain carries TRBV20-1 and TRBJ1-6; D is ambiguous. The CDR3 sequence is 13 residues long. V was trimmed by 2 bases and J by 4 bases, leaving 6 bases between them. The germline gives CDR1 DFQATT, CDR2 SNEGSKA (reference sequence). Here the CDR3 reads CSARSTYNSPLHF. CDR3 sequence (DNA): TGCAGTGCTAGATCAACGTATAATTCACCCCTCCACTTT.

This chain joins TRBV7-8 and TRBJ2-4, with unresolved D. Trimming took 5 bases from V and 0 from J, leaving 8 bases between them. Germline CDR1 is SGHVS and CDR2 is FQNEAQ. This CDR3 contains 14 residues. The DNA of the CDR3 is TGTGCCAGCAGCCCTGTACTAGCCAAAAACATTCAGTACTTC. Its protein product is CASSPVLAKNIQYF.

The table lists this clonotype with a few counts. The chain uses TRBV3-1 and TRBJ2-2; D unclear. Germline V gene data show CDR1 as LGHDT and CDR2 as YNNKEL (reference sequence). Trimming took 1 base from V and 6 from J, leaving 3 bases between them. The CDR3 is made up of 12 amino acids. The DNA for the CDR3 is TGTGCCAGCAGCCAAGGTGCCGGGGAGCTGTTTTTT. Protein sequence: CASSQGAGELFF.

The genes are TRBV5-1 and TRBJ2-1; D perhaps matches TRBD2 (5 bases). The germline V gene has CDR1 SGHRS and CDR2 YFSETQ. Trimming left V 2 bases short and J 0 bases short, with 15 bases between. There are 17 residues in the CDR3. The CDR3 DNA is TGCGCCAGCAGCTTACAATCAGCGGTGAGCTCCTACAATGAGCAGTTCTTC. This translates into CASSLQSAVSSYNEQFF.

The rearrangement links TRBV30 to TRBJ2-1; D gene unclear. V gave up 0 bases and J gave up 12 bases, with 12 bases separating them. CDR1 is GTSNPN, CDR2 SVGIG, per germline (reference sequence). CDR3 length: 12 residues. The CDR3 nucleotides read TGTGCCTGGAGTGTACACCCGTCGGGGCAGTTCTTC. Protein product: CAWSVHPSGQFF.

This chain uses TRBV3-1 with TRBJ2-7, with unresolved D. The CDR3 is made up of 14 amino acids. The V end was cut by 0 bases, the J end by 2 bases, with 8 bases between. The germline CDR1 and CDR2 sequences are LGHDT and YNNKEL (reference sequence). As DNA, the CDR3 is TGTGCCAGCAGCCAAGAGATAGGGACCTACGAGCAGTACTTC. Its translation: CASSQEIGTYEQYF.

The J gene is TRBJ2-1, the V gene TRBV29-1; D remains unclear. This CDR3 region has 14 residues. Between the trimmed V and J ends, which lost 2 bases and 0 bases, there was a span of 8 bases. Germline V gene lookup returns CDR1 SQVTM and CDR2 ANQGSEA. The CDR3 bases are TGCAGCGTTGAACGACGTGGCTCCTACAATGAGCAGTTCTTC. Amino acid sequence: CSVERRGSYNEQFF.